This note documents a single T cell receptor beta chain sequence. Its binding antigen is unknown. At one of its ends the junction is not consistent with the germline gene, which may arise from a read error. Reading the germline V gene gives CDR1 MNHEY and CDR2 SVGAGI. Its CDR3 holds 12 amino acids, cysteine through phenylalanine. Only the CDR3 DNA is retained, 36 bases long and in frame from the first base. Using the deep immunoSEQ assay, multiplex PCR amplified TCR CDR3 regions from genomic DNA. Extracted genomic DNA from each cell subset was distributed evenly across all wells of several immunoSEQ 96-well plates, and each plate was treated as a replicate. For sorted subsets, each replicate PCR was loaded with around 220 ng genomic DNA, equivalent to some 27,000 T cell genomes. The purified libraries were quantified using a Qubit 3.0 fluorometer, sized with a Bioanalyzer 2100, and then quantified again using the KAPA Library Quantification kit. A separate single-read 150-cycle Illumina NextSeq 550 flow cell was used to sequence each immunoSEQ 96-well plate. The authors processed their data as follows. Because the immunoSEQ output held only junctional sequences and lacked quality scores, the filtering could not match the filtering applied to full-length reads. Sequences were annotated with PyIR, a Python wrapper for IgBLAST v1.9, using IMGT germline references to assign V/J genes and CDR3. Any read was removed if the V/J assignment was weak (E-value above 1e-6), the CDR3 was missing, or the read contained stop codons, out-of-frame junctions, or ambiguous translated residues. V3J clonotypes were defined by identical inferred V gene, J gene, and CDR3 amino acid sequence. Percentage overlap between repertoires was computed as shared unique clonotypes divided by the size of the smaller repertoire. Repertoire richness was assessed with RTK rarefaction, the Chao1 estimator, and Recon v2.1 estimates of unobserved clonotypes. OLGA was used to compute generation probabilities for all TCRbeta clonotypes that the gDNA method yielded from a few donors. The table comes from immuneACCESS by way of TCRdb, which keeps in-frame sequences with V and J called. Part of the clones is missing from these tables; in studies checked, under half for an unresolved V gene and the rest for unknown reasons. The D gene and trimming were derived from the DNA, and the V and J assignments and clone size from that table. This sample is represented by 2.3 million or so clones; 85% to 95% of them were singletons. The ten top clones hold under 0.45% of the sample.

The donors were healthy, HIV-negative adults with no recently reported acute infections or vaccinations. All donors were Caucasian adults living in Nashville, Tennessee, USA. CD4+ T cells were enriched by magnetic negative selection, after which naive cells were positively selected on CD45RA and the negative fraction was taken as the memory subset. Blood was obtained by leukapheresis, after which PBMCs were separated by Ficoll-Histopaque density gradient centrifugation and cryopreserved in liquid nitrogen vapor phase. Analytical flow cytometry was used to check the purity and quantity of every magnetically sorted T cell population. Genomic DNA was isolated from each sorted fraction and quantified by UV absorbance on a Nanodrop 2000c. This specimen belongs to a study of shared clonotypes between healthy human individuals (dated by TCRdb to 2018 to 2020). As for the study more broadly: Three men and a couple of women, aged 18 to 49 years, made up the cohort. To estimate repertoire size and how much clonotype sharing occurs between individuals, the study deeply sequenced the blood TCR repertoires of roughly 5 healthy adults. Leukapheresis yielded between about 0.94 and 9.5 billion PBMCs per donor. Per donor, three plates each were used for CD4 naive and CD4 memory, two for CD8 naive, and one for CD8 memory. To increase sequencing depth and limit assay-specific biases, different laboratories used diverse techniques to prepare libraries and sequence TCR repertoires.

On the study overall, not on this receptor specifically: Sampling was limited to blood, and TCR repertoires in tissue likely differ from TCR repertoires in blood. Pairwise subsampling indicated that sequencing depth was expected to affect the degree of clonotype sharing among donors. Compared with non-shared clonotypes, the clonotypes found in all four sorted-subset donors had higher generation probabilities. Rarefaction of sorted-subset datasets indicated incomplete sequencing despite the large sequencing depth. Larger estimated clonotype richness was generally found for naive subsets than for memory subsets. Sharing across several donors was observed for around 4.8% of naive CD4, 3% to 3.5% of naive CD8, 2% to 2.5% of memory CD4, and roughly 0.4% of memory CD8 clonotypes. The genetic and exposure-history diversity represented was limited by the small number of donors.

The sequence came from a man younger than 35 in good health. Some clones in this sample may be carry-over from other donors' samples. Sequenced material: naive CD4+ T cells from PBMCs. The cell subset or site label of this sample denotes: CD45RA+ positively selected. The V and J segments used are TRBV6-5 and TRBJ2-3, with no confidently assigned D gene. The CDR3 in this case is CACRSGTDTQYF. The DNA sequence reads TGTGCCTGCAGGAGTGGCACAGATACGCAGTATTTT.